The 8 T cell receptor beta chains below all came from one sample that was sequenced in a study of multiple sclerosis patients with progressive multifocal leukoencephalopathy. Sample time point: time of PML onset. Some clones are missing from TCRdb's copy, which holds only in-frame ones; the method was immunoSEQ multiplex PCR. The sample lists more than 30,000 clones, approximately 86% occurring once. The specimen comprised PBMCs, sampled from a patient treated with natalizumab. These receptors came from a woman aged 40 to 55 with progressive multifocal leukoencephalopathy.

The chain couples TRBV20-1 to TRBJ1-1; no definite D call. Trimming stripped 3 bases from V and 3 bases from J, with 5 bases between. The CDR3 totals 11 residues. Germline V gene data show CDR1 as DFQATT and CDR2 as SNEGSKA (reference sequence). The CDR3, as DNA: TGCAGTGCTAGGAGTGACACTGAAGCTTTCTTT. Its translation is CSARSDTEAFF.

The chain is built from TRBV6-1 and TRBJ1-1; D not certain. Trimming stripped 6 bases from V and 4 bases from J, with 9 bases between. Germline CDR1 reads MNHNS; CDR2 reads SASEGT. The CDR3 is made up of 12 amino acids. The CDR3 nucleotides are TGTGCCAGCAGATACTTTGGCACTGAAGCTTTCTTT. Translation: CASRYFGTEAFF.

J is TRBJ2-5 and V is TRBV18; tentative D call: TRBD1 (5 bases). The germline CDR1 and CDR2 sequences are KGHSH and LQKENI. V lost 5 bases and J 1 base, leaving 14 bases between the germline ends. The CDR3 has 15 residues. This CDR3 is CASSKDQGGQETQYF. The CDR3 bases are TGTGCCAGCTCAAAGGACCAGGGTGGCCAAGAGACCCAGTACTTC.

The rearrangement joins TRBV5-4 to TRBJ1-3; D is perhaps TRBD1 (6 bases). The V gene lost 0 bases and the J gene lost 0 bases, with 13 bases spanning the gap. The germline gives CDR1 SGHNT, CDR2 YYREEE (reference sequence). The CDR3 extends over 17 amino acids. The CDR3 region has the DNA TGTGCCAGCAGCTTGGCGGTACAGGGCCGCTCTGGAAACACCATATATTTT. Translated: CASSLAVQGRSGNTIYF.

This clone was counted a single time. The gene calls are TRBV4-1 and TRBJ1-2, with D maybe TRBD1 (5 bases). Trimming took off 8 bases at V and 5 bases at J, with 18 bases between the two ends. CDR3 length: 14 amino acids. Looked up from germline, CDR1 is MGHRA and CDR2 is YSYEKL. CDR3 in amino acids: CASAHPGGFYGYTF. The CDR3 DNA reads TGCGCCAGCGCCCACCCGGGGGGATTTTATGGCTACACCTTC.

The genes are TRBV7-9 and TRBJ2-4, with 7 bases matching TRBD2. Germline lookup yields CDR1 SEHNR and CDR2 FQNEAQ (reference sequence). This CDR3 is built from 17 residues. V was clipped by 0 bases and J by 0 bases; unmatched bases: 5. The CDR3 here is CASSLASSGLAKNIQYF. The CDR3 DNA reads TGTGCCAGCAGCTTAGCTTCTAGCGGCCTAGCCAAAAACATTCAGTACTTC.

The chain carries TRBV2 and TRBJ1-1, with unresolved D. Trimming stripped 7 bases from V and 0 bases from J, with 9 bases between. Germline V gives CDR1 SNHLY, CDR2 FYNNEI. The CDR3 is made up of 13 amino acids. This chain's CDR3 is CASMTAMNTEAFF. CDR3 DNA sequence: TGTGCCAGCATGACGGCTATGAACACTGAAGCTTTCTTT.

The CDR3 loop reads CASSGKAPGGRGNTGELFF. CDR3 DNA sequence: TGTGCCAGCAGCGGAAAGGCTCCTGGGGGTCGGGGTAACACCGGGGAGCTGTTTTTT. This sequence joins TRBV7-9 and TRBJ2-2; perhaps D is TRBD1 or TRBD2 (5 bases each). Germline CDR1 is SEHNR and CDR2 is FQNEAQ (reference sequence). V dropped 5 bases and J dropped 2 bases, with 24 bases sitting between them. The CDR3 is 19 amino acids. Complete variable domain (other parts from reference TRBV7-9 and TRBJ2-2): DTGVSQNPRHKITKRGQNVTFRCDPISEHNRLYWYRQTLGQGPEFLTYFQNEAQLEKSRLLSDRFSAERPKGSFSTLEIQRTEQGDSAMYLCASSGKAPGGRGNTGELFFGEGSRLTVL.